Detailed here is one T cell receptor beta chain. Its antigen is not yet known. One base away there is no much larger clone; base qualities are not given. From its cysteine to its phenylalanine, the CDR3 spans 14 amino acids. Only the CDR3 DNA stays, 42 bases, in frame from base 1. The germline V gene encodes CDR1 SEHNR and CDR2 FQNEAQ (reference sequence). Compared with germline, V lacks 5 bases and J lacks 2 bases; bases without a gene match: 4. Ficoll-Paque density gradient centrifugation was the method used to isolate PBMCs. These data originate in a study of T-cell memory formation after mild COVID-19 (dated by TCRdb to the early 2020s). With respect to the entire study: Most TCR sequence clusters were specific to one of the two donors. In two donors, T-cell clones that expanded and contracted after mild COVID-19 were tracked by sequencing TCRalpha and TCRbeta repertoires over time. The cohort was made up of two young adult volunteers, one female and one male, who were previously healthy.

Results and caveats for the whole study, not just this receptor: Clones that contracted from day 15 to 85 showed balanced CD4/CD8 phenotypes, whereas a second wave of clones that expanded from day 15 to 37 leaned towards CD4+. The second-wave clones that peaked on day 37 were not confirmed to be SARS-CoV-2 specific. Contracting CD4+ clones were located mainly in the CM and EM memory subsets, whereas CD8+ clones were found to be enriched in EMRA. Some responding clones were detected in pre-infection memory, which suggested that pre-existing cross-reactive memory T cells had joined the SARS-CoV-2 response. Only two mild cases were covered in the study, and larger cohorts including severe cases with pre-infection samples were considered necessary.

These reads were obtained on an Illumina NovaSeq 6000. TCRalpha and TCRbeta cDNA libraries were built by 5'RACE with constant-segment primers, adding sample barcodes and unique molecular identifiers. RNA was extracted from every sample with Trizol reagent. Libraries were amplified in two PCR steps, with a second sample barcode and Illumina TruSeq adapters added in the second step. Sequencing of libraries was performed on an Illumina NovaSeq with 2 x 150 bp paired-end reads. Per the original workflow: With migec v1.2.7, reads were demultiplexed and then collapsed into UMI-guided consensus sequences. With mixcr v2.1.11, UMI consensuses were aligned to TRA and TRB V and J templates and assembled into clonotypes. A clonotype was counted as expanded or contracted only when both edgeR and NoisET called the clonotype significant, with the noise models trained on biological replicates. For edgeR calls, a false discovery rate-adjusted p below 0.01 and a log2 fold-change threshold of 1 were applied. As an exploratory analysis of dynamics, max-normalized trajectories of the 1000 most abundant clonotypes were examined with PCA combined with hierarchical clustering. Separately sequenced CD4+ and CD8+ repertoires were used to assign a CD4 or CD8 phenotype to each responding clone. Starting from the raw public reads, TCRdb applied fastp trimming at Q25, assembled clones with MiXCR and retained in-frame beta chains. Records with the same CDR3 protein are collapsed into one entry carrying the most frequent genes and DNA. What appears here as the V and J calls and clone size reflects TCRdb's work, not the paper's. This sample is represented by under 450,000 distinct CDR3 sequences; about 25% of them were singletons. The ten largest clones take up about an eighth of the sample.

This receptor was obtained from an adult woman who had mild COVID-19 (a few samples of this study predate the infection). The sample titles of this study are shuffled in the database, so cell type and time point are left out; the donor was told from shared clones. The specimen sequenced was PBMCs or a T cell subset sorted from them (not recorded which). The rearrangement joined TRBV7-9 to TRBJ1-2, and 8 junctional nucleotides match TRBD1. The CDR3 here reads CASSRRTGNYGYTF. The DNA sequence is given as TGTGCCAGCAGCAGACGGACAGGGAACTATGGCTACACCTTC. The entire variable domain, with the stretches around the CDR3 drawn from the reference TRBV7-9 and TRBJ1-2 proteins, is DTGVSQNPRHKITKRGQNVTFRCDPISEHNRLYWYRQTLGQGPEFLTYFQNEAQLEKSRLLSDRFSAERPKGSFSTLEIQRTEQGDSAMYLCASSRRTGNYGYTFGSGTRLTVV.